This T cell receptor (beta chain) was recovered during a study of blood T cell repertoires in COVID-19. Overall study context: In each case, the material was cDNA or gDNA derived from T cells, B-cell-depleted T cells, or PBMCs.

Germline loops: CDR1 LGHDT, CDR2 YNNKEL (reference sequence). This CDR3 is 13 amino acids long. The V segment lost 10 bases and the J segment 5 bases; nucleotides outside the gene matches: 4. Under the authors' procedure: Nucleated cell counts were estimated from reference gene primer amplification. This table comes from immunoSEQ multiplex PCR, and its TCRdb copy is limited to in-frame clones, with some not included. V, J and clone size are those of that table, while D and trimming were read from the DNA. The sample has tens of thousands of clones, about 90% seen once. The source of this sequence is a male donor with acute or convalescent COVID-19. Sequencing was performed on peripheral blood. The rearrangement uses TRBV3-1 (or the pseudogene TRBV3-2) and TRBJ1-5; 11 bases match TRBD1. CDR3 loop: CATGQGAYQPQHF. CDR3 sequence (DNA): TGTGCCACAGGACAGGGGGCGTATCAGCCCCAGCATTTT.